A single sample gave rise to the 15 T cell receptor beta chains below, sequenced in a study of blood T cells in healthy people across ages. Through a sample-barcoded 5' primer and a J-beta primer mix, a second PCR was run for roughly 6 to 11 cycles. In TCRdb, the 5' RACE reads were re-called with MiXCR into one record per CDR3 protein. The profile shows around 1,100,000 distinct CDR3 sequences, under 40% of them singletons. Input material: blood. Receptor source: a man aged 18 to 35 in good health.

With regard to this clonotype: This may come from a read error, since a much larger clone is one base off. V and J are TRBV4-3 and TRBJ2-1; D is undetermined. CDR1 and CDR2 (germline): LGHNA, YSLEER. The CDR3 has 15 amino acids. Between the trimmed V and J ends, which lost 4 bases and 3 bases, there was a span of 13 bases. The CDR3 here is CASSLELTSYNEQFF. CDR3 nucleotide sequence: TGCGCCAGCAGCCTGGAGCTAACGAGCTACAATGAGCAGTTCTTC.

This clonotype has at least ten counts. V gene TRBV20-1 combines with J gene TRBJ2-3; no reliable D call. CDR1 and CDR2 from the germline V gene are DFQATT and SNEGSKA (reference sequence). The CDR3 covers 12 residues. Trimming took off 8 bases at V and 1 base at J, with 10 bases between the two ends. The CDR3 loop reads CSPRQGTDTQYF. CDR3 DNA: TGCAGTCCAAGGCAGGGCACAGATACGCAGTATTTT.

There are a few counts of this clonotype. The rearrangement links TRBV4-2 to TRBJ1-5, with a weak D call TRBD1 (6 bases). Germline V gene lookup returns CDR1 LGHNA and CDR2 YNFKEQ. This CDR3 comprises 16 residues. Trimming cost V 0 bases and J 3 bases, with 12 bases left between them. The CDR3: CASSQDPGVYNQPQHF. Here the CDR3 DNA reads TGTGCCAGCAGCCAAGATCCAGGGGTTTACAATCAGCCCCAGCATTTT.

In its sample, this clonotype was seen once. The rearrangement links TRBV15 to TRBJ1-4; no clear D gene. Germline CDR1 reads LNHNV; CDR2 reads YYDKDF (reference sequence). The V and J ends lost 0 bases and 4 bases respectively, with 6 bases between them. The CDR3 loop spans 14 amino acids. CDR3 DNA sequence: TGTGCCACCAGCAGAGATCTCGATAATGAAAAACTGTTTTTT. Translated: CATSRDLDNEKLFF. The variable domain in full, completed from reference TRBV15 and TRBJ1-4, reads DAMVIQNPRYQVTQFGKPVTLSCSQTLNHNVMYWYQQKSSQAPKLLFHYYDKDFNNEADTPDNFQSRRPNTSFCFLDIRSPGLGDTAMYLCATSRDLDNEKLFFGSGTQLSVL.

This clonotype was seen a handful of times. This chain links TRBV27 with TRBJ1-4, with D possibly TRBD1 on 5 matching bases. Trimming took off 0 bases at V and 8 bases at J, with 10 bases between the two ends. The CDR3 extends over 14 amino acids. Germline lookup yields CDR1 MNHEY and CDR2 SMNVEV (reference sequence). CDR3 sequence: CASSLSIGGEKLFF. The CDR3 nucleotides read TGTGCCAGCAGTTTATCGATCGGGGGAGAAAAACTGTTTTTT.

This clonotype was seen more than once but under ten times. The V and J genes are TRBV6-2 or TRBV6-3 and TRBJ2-3, with D uncertain. Trimming pared 3 bases from V and 2 bases from J, leaving 9 bases between. The CDR3 consists of 14 residues. Germline lookup yields CDR1 MNHEY and CDR2 SVGEGT. This CDR3 is CASSYRQHTDTQYF. The CDR3 region has the DNA TGTGCCAGCAGTTATCGGCAGCACACAGATACGCAGTATTTT.

The V and J genes are TRBV20-1 and TRBJ1-4; D is unclear. V was clipped by 4 bases and J by 8 bases, with 20 bases between them. CDR1 and CDR2 (germline): DFQATT, SNEGSKA (reference sequence). This CDR3 is built from 15 residues. The CDR3 loop is CSAISAAHVGEKLFF. CDR3 bases: TGCAGTGCTATCTCCGCGGCCCACGTCGGGGAAAAACTGTTTTTT.

This clonotype was observed a handful of times. The chain combines TRBV4-1 with TRBJ1-2, with D possibly being TRBD1 (5 bases). CDR1 MGHRA and CDR2 YSYEKL come from the germline V gene. Trimming shortened V by 2 bases and J by 4 bases, and 14 bases separated the two germline ends. The CDR3 contains 15 residues. The CDR3 protein is CASSQRGRLSYGYTF. For the CDR3, the DNA is TGCGCCAGCAGCCAACGGGGACGGCTCTCCTATGGCTACACCTTC.

Many counts were recorded for this clonotype. The rearrangement links TRBV4-2 to TRBJ2-5, with TRBD2 as a possible D gene (6 bases). V was pared by 1 base and J by 1 base, with 13 bases between. The CDR3 extends over 16 amino acids. In germline, CDR1 is LGHNA, CDR2 YNFKEQ. The CDR3 DNA is TGTGCCAGCAGCCAAGTAACTAGCAGCACCCAAGAGACCCAGTACTTC. Its protein product is CASSQVTSSTQETQYF.

The rearrangement links TRBV5-1 to TRBJ1-1, with 12 bases identical to TRBD1. Trimming cost V 4 bases and J 3 bases; bases outside gene matches: 4. CDR3 size: 15 residues. Germline V gene sequence: CDR1 SGHRS, CDR2 YFSETQ. CDR3 in DNA: TGCGCCAGCAGCGGGGGACAGGGGGCAGACACTGAAGCTTTCTTT. Amino acids: CASSGGQGADTEAFF.

In its sample, this clonotype was seen a few times. The chain combines TRBV4-2 with TRBJ2-5, with D uncertain. This CDR3 has 15 amino acids. Looked up from germline, CDR1 is LGHNA and CDR2 is YNFKEQ. V was shortened by 1 base and J by 4 bases, with 13 bases between the two germline ends. CDR3 region: CASSQGQAPGETQYF. The CDR3 region has the DNA TGTGCCAGCAGCCAAGGGCAGGCTCCCGGAGAGACCCAGTACTTC.

The chain employs TRBV20-1 and TRBJ1-5; D possibly corresponds to TRBD1 (5 bases). The CDR3 contains 14 residues. Per the germline V gene, CDR1 is DFQATT and CDR2 is SNEGSKA (reference sequence). The germline V and J ends were trimmed by 0 bases and 6 bases, with 12 bases remaining between them. The DNA for the CDR3 is TGCAGTGCTAGAGAGGGGGTTCGAAGTCAGCCCCAGCATTTT. This codes for CSAREGVRSQPQHF.

V is TRBV3-1 and J is TRBJ2-1, with 14 bases matching TRBD2. The V and J ends lost 7 bases and 6 bases, in that order; junction bases with no gene match: 5. CDR1 is LGHDT, CDR2 YNNKEL, per germline (reference sequence). There are 15 residues in the CDR3. CDR3 nucleotide sequence: TGTGCCAGCACCAGACTAGCGGGGGGGTTCAATGAGCAGTTCTTC. Translation gives CASTRLAGGFNEQFF.

Written as DNA, the CDR3 is TGTGCCAGCAGCTTATTTTACCCCACAGATACGCAGTATTTT. This translates into CASSLFYPTDTQYF. The genes are TRBV7-6 and TRBJ2-3; D call uncertain. V lost 2 bases to trimming and J lost 2 bases, with 8 bases between them. Per germline, CDR1 SGHVS and CDR2 FNYEAQ. This CDR3 spans 14 amino acids. The full variable domain, rest sourced from reference TRBV7-6 and TRBJ2-3, is GAGVSQSPRYKVTKRGQDVALRCDPISGHVSLYWYRQALGQGPEFLTYFNYEAQQDKSGLPNDRFSAERPEGSISTLTIQRTEQRDSAMYRCASSLFYPTDTQYFGPGTRLTVL.

This clonotype was seen a handful of times. The chain combines TRBV7-9 with TRBJ2-1; TRBD1 might be the D (6 bases). The CDR3 length is 14 residues. The V gene's germline CDR1 is SEHNR and CDR2 FQNEAQ (reference sequence). V was shortened by 5 bases and J by 8 bases, with 16 bases between the two germline ends. The chain's CDR3 is CASSERGTVDEQFF. The CDR3 DNA reads TGTGCCAGCAGCGAAAGGGGGACCGTGGATGAGCAGTTCTTC.